A selection of T cell receptor beta chains follows, all from one sample in a study of blood T cell repertoires in COVID-19. TCRdb keeps only in-frame clones here, not all; method: immunoSEQ multiplex PCR. Of some 120,000 clones in the sample, about 84% were seen once. The sequenced material came from peripheral blood. Every receptor here comes from a man aged 60 to 69 with acute or convalescent COVID-19. CDR3s include the opening cysteine and the closing phenylalanine or tryptophan. The D gene is left open where the match is weak. Part of the rows lack a size; the others show once, few, many or a class for expanded clones.

V gene: TRBV29-1; clone size: NA; J gene: TRBJ2-7; D gene: NA; CDR3 protein: CSVNRDNYEQYF; CDR3 DNA: TGCAGCGTAAACCGGGACAACTACGAGCAGTACTTC
V gene: TRBV6-4; clone size: NA; J gene: TRBJ2-7; D gene: TRBD2; CDR3 protein: CASSDPDLAGVKGYEQYF; CDR3 DNA: TGTGCCAGCAGTGACCCTGATCTAGCGGGAGTAAAGGGCTACGAGCAGTACTTC
V gene: TRBV5-1; clone size: NA; J gene: TRBJ2-2; D gene: TRBD2; CDR3 protein: CASSLTVREGTGELFF; CDR3 DNA: TGCGCCAGCAGCTTGACTGTGCGGGAGGGCACCGGGGAGCTGTTTTTT
V gene: TRBV29-1; clone size: NA; J gene: TRBJ2-1; D gene: TRBD2; CDR3 protein: CSVAWGRAPGRFF; CDR3 DNA: TGCAGCGTTGCATGGGGGAGGGCCCCCGGAAGGTTCTTC
V gene: TRBV29-1; clone size: NA; J gene: TRBJ1-2; D gene: NA; CDR3 protein: CSVSPANYGYTF; CDR3 DNA: TGCAGCGTTTCTCCGGCTAACTATGGCTACACCTTC
V gene: TRBV27; clone size: few; J gene: TRBJ1-5; D gene: NA; CDR3 protein: CASSPIRPTFYDSNQPQHF; CDR3 DNA: TGTGCCAGCAGTCCTATCCGCCCGACATTTTACGATAGCAATCAGCCCCAGCATTTT
V gene: TRBV10-2; clone size: NA; J gene: TRBJ1-3; D gene: TRBD1; CDR3 protein: CASRSTPTGGSGNTIYF; CDR3 DNA: TGCGCCAGCAGATCAACCCCAACAGGGGGCTCTGGAAACACCATATATTTT
V gene: TRBV7-9; clone size: NA; J gene: TRBJ2-5; D gene: NA; CDR3 protein: CASSLAYPGLIPTQETQYF; CDR3 DNA: TGTGCCAGCAGCTTAGCATATCCGGGACTGATTCCTACTCAAGAGACCCAGTACTTC
V gene: TRBV5-1; clone size: NA; J gene: TRBJ1-1; D gene: TRBD1; CDR3 protein: CASTLTGDTEAFF; CDR3 DNA: TGCGCCAGCACGTTAACAGGGGATACTGAAGCTTTCTTT
V gene: TRBV12-3/TRBV12-4; clone size: NA; J gene: TRBJ1-1; D gene: NA; CDR3 protein: CASSLRSYTEAFF; CDR3 DNA: TGTGCCAGCAGTTTGAGGAGCTACACTGAAGCTTTCTTT
V gene: TRBV5-5; clone size: NA; J gene: TRBJ2-6; D gene: NA; CDR3 protein: CASSRERIASSGANVLTF; CDR3 DNA: TGTGCCAGCAGCCGGGAACGGATAGCCAGCTCTGGGGCCAACGTCCTGACTTTC
V gene: TRBV5-5; clone size: NA; J gene: TRBJ2-5; D gene: NA; CDR3 protein: CASKGHLLFQETQYF; CDR3 DNA: TGTGCCAGCAAAGGACACTTATTATTCCAAGAGACCCAGTACTTC
V gene: TRBV6-6; clone size: NA; J gene: TRBJ1-1; D gene: NA; CDR3 protein: CASTPGRGAANTEAFF; CDR3 DNA: TGTGCCAGCACCCCTGGGCGGGGCGCCGCGAACACTGAAGCTTTCTTT
V gene: TRBV27; clone size: NA; J gene: TRBJ1-6; D gene: NA; CDR3 protein: CASSGTETGVYNSPLHF; CDR3 DNA: TGTGCCAGCAGTGGAACCGAGACAGGAGTCTATAATTCACCCCTCCACTTT
V gene: TRBV7-2; clone size: NA; J gene: TRBJ2-7; D gene: NA; CDR3 protein: CASSSSGGGGEQYF; CDR3 DNA: TGTGCCAGCAGCTCCTCGGGTGGAGGCGGCGAGCAGTACTTC
V gene: TRBV5-1; clone size: once; J gene: TRBJ1-3; D gene: TRBD1; CDR3 protein: CASSQGQGTGNTIYF; CDR3 DNA: TGCGCCAGCAGTCAGGGACAGGGGACTGGAAACACCATATATTTT
V gene: TRBV28; clone size: NA; J gene: TRBJ2-5; D gene: TRBD1; CDR3 protein: CASRPGTGDRETQYF; CDR3 DNA: TGTGCCAGCAGGCCCGGGACAGGGGACAGAGAGACCCAGTACTTC
V gene: TRBV6-5; clone size: NA; J gene: TRBJ2-1; D gene: TRBD1; CDR3 protein: CASSYMTGSSYNEQFF; CDR3 DNA: TGTGCCAGCAGTTACATGACAGGGAGCTCCTACAATGAGCAGTTCTTC
V gene: TRBV19; clone size: NA; J gene: TRBJ2-2; D gene: NA; CDR3 protein: CASKWGRAGELFF; CDR3 DNA: TGTGCCAGTAAATGGGGGCGGGCCGGGGAGCTGTTTTTT
V gene: TRBV27; clone size: NA; J gene: TRBJ2-7; D gene: NA; CDR3 protein: CASSSRGSGHEQYF; CDR3 DNA: TGTGCCAGCAGTTCGCGGGGTAGCGGCCACGAGCAGTACTTC
V gene: TRBV19; clone size: NA; J gene: TRBJ1-1; D gene: NA; CDR3 protein: CASSIDRENEAFF; CDR3 DNA: TGTGCCAGTAGTATAGACAGGGAAAATGAAGCTTTCTTT
V gene: TRBV9; clone size: NA; J gene: TRBJ2-3; D gene: TRBD2; CDR3 protein: CASSVGSGFTDTQYF; CDR3 DNA: TGTGCCAGCAGCGTAGGTAGCGGGTTCACAGATACGCAGTATTTT
V gene: TRBV6-2/TRBV6-3; clone size: NA; J gene: TRBJ1-2; D gene: NA; CDR3 protein: CASSLPESGYTF; CDR3 DNA: TGTGCCAGCAGTCTACCCGAGTCAGGCTACACCTTC
V gene: TRBV4-3; clone size: NA; J gene: TRBJ1-3; D gene: NA; CDR3 protein: CASSQDQGSAGNTIYF; CDR3 DNA: TGCGCCAGCAGCCAAGATCAGGGTTCAGCAGGAAACACCATATATTTT